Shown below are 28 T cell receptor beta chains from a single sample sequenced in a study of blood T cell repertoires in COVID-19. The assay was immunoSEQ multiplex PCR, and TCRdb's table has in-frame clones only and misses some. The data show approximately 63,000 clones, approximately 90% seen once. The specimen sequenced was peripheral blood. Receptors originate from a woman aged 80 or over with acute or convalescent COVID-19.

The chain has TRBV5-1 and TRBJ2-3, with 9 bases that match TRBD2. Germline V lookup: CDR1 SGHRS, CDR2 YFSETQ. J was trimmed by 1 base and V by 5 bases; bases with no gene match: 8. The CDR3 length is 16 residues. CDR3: CASSLTSGGRTDTQYF. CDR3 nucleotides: TGCGCCAGCAGTTTGACTAGCGGAGGCCGCACAGATACGCAGTATTTT.

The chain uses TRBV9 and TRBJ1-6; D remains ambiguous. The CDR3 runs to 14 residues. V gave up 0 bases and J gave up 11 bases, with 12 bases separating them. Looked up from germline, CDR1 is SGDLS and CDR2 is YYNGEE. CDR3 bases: TGTGCCAGCAGCGTAGACGACTCTCAGACACCCCTCCACTTT. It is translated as CASSVDDSQTPLHF.

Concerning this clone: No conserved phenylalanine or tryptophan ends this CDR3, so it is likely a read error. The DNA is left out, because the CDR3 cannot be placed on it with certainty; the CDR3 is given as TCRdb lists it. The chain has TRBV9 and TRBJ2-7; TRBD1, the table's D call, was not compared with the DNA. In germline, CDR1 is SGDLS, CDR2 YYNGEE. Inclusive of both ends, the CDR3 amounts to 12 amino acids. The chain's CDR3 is CASSKKTGGSRS.

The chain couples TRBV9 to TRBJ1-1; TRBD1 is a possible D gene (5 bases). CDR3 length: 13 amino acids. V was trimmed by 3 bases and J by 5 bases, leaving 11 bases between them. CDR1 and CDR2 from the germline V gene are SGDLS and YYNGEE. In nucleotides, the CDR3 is TGTGCCAGCAGCGCCCAGGGCTCGACTGAAGCTTTCTTT. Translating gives CASSAQGSTEAFF.

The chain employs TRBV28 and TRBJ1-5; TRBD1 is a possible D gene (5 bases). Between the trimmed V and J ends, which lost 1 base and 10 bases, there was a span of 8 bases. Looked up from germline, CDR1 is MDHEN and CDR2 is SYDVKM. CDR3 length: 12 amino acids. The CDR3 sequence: CASSLSGNPQHF. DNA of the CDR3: TGTGCCAGCAGTTTATCAGGGAACCCCCAGCATTTT.

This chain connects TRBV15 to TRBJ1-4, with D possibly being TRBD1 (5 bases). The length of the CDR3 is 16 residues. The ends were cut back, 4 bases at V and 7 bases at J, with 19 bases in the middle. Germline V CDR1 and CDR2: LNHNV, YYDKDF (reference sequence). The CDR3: CATSTGNRLSSEKLFF. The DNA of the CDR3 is TGTGCCACCAGCACAGGTAACAGGCTGTCGAGTGAAAAACTGTTTTTT.

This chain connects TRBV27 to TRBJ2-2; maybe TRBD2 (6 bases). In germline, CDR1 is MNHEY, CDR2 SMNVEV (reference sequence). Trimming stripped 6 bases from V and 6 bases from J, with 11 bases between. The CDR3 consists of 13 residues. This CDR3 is CASSTSWAGELFF. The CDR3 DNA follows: TGTGCCAGCAGCACTAGCTGGGCCGGGGAGCTGTTTTTT.

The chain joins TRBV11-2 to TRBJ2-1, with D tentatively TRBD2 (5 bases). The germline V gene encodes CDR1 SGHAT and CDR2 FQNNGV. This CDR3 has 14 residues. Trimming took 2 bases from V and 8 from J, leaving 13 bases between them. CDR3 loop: CASSLSSSGHEQFF. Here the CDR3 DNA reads TGTGCCAGCAGCTTATCTTCCAGCGGCCATGAGCAGTTCTTC.

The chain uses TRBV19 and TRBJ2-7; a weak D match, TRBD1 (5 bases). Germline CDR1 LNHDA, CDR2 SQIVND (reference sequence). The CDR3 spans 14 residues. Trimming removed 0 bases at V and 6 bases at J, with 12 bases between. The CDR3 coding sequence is TGTGCCAGTAGTATAGAGGACACTACGGTCGAGCAGTACTTC. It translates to CASSIEDTTVEQYF. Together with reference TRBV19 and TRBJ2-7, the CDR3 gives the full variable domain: DGGITQSPKYLFRKEGQNVTLSCEQNLNHDAMYWYRQDPGQGLRLIYYSQIVNDFQKGDIAEGYSVSREKKESFPLTVTSAQKNPTAFYLCASSIEDTTVEQYFGPGTRLTVT.

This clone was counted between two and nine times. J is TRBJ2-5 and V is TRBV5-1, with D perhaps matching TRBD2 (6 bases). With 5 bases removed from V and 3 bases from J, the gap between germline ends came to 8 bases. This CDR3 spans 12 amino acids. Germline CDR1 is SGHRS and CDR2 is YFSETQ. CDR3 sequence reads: CASSLAEETQYF. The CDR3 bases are TGCGCCAGCAGTTTAGCGGAAGAGACCCAGTACTTC.

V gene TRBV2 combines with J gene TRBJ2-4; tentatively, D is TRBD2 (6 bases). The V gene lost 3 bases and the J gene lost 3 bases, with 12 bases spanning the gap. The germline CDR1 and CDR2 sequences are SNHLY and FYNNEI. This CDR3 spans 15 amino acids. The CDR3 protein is CASSERGLGKNIQYF. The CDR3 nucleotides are TGTGCCAGCAGTGAGCGGGGATTGGGCAAAAACATTCAGTACTTC.

In DNA form, the CDR3 reads TGCGCCAGCTCCTCAAGAGCCGCGGCCCTCGAGCAGTACTTC. This sequence encodes CASSSRAAALEQYF. V and J are TRBV10-1 and TRBJ2-7; no firm D call. Germline loops: CDR1 WNHNN, CDR2 SYGVQD (reference sequence). V was shortened by 8 bases and J by 6 bases, with 20 bases between the two germline ends. This CDR3 is 14 amino acids long.

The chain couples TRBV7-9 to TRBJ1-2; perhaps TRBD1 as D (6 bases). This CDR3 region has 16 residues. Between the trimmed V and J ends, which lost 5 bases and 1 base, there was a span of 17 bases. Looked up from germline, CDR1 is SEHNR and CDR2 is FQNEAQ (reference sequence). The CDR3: CASSPKQGYHNYGYTF. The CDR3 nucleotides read TGTGCCAGCAGCCCGAAACAGGGATACCATAACTATGGCTACACCTTC. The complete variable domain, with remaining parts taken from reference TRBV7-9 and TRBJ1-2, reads DTGVSQNPRHKITKRGQNVTFRCDPISEHNRLYWYRQTLGQGPEFLTYFQNEAQLEKSRLLSDRFSAERPKGSFSTLEIQRTEQGDSAMYLCASSPKQGYHNYGYTFGSGTRLTVV.

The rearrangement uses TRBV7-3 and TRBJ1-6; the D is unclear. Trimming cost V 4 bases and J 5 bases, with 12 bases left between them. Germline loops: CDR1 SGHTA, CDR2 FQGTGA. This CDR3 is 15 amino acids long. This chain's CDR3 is CASSSGRTDNSPLHF. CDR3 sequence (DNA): TGTGCCAGCAGCTCCGGACGGACTGATAATTCACCCCTCCACTTT.

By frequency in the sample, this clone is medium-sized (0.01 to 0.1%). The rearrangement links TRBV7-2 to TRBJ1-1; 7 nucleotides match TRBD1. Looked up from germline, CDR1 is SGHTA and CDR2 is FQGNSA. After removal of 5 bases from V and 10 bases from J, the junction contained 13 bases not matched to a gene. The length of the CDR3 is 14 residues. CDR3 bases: TGTGCCAGCAGCAACTCAGGGGGAAGTTTGGTAGCTTTCTTT. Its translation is CASSNSGGSLVAFF.

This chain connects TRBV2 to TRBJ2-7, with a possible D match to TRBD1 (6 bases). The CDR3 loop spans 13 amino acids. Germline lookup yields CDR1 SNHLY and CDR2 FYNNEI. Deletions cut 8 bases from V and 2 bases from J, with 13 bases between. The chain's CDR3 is CASLKDRAYEQYF. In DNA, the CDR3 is TGTGCCAGCCTCAAGGACAGAGCCTACGAGCAGTACTTC.

CDR3 nucleotide sequence: TGTGCCAGCAGCTCCTTTCGGGTTGGGCGGGAGTCCGCCTACGAGCAGTACTTC. Translation gives CASSSFRVGRESAYEQYF. J is TRBJ2-7 and V is TRBV7-6; 7 nucleotides agree with TRBD2. The CDR3 has 18 amino acids. V was clipped by 4 bases and J by 2 bases; unmatched bases: 17. Germline lookup yields CDR1 SGHVS and CDR2 FNYEAQ.

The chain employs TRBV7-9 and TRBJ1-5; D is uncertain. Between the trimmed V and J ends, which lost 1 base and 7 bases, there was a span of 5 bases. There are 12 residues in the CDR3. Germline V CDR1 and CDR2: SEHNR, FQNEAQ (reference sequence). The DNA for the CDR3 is TGTGCCAGCAGCTTAGATGGCCAGCCCCAGCATTTT. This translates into CASSLDGQPQHF.

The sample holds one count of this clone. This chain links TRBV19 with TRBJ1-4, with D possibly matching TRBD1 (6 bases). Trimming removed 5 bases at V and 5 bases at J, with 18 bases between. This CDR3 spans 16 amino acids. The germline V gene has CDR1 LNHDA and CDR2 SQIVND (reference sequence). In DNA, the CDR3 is TGTGCCAGTAGTTTCCAACCGGGACAAAGAAATGAAAAACTGTTTTTT. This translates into CASSFQPGQRNEKLFF.

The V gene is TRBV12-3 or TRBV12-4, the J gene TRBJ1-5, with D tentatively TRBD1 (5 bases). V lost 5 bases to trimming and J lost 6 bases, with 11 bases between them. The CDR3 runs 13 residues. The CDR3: CASSQQGLQPQHF. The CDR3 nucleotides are TGTGCCAGCAGTCAGCAGGGACTTCAGCCCCAGCATTTT.

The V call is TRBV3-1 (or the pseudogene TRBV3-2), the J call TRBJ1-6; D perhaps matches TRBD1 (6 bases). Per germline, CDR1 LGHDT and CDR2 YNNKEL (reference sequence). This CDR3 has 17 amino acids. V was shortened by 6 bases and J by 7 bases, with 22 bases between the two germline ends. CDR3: CASRRRAMGTMNSPLHF. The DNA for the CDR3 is TGTGCCAGCAGGCGTAGGGCGATGGGGACAATGAATTCACCCCTCCACTTT.

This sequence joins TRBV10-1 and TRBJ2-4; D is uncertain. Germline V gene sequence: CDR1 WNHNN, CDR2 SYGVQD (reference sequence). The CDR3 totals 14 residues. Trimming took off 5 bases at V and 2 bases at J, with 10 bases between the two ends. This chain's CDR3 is CASSPRETKNIQYF. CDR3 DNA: TGCGCCAGCAGTCCACGAGAAACCAAAAACATTCAGTACTTC.

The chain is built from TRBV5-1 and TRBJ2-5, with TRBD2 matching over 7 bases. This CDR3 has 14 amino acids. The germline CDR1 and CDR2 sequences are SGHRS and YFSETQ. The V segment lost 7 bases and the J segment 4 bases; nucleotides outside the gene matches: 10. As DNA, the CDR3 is TGCGCCAGCTGGGGGGGGACGAGACGAGAGACCCAGTACTTC. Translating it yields CASWGGTRRETQYF.

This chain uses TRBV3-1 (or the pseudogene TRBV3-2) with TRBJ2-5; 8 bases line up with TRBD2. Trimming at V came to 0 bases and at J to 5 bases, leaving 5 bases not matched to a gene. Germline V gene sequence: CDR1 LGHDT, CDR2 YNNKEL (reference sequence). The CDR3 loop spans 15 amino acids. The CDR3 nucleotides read TGTGCCAGCAGCCAAGATGGCGGGAGGCTGGAGACCCAGTACTTC. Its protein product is CASSQDGGRLETQYF.

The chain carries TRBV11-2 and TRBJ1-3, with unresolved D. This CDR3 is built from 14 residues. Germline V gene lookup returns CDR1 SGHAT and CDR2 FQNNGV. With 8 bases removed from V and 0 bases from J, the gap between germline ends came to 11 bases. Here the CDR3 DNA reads TGTGCCAGCTTCGACTTGGGCTCTGGAAACACCATATATTTT. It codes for CASFDLGSGNTIYF.

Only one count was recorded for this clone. The CDR3 nucleotides are TGCGCCAGCAGCTTGGCTATGGGAGGACCCACGAATGAGCAGTTCTTC. Protein sequence: CASSLAMGGPTNEQFF. The chain is built from TRBV5-1 and TRBJ2-1, with a possible D match to TRBD2 (6 bases). Germline values: CDR1 SGHRS, CDR2 YFSETQ. Trimming removed 0 bases at V and 7 bases at J, with 17 bases between. The CDR3 consists of 16 residues.

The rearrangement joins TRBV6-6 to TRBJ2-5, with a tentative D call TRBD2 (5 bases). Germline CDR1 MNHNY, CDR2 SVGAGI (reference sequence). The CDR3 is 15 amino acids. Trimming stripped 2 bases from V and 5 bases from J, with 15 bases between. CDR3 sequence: CASSYTPGNVETQYF. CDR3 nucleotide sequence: TGTGCCAGCAGTTACACTCCGGGGAACGTGGAGACCCAGTACTTC.

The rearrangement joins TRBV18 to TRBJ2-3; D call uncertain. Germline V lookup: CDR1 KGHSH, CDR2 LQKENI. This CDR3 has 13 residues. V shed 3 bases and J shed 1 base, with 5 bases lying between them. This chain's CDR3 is CASSPQGTDTQYF. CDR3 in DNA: TGTGCCAGCTCACCCCAGGGCACAGATACGCAGTATTTT.